Included here is one TCR beta chain sequence, with context. No antigen is known for it. Trimming removed 5 bases from V and 3 bases from J; junction bases left unmatched: 2. The CDR3 sequence is 15 residues long. TCRdb redid the calling of the reads with MiXCR, one entry per CDR3 protein. The table shows approximately 250,000 distinct CDR3 sequences, with 10% to 15% occurring only once. This sample is drawn from a study of T cell repertoires in cytomegalovirus infection. Study results and caveats: HLA-C-restricted CMV-specific TCR beta clonotypes prevailed in the ex vivo response.

The sequencing sample was made of PBMCs. This chain links TRBV12-3 or TRBV12-4 with TRBJ2-1; 12 bases agree with TRBD2. The TCR sequence derives from a human donor in good health (CMV status not recorded). Some clones in this sample may be carry-over from other donors' samples. The CDR3 sequence: CASSPSGRVYNEQFF. In DNA, the CDR3 is TGTGCCAGCAGTCCTAGCGGGAGGGTCTACAATGAGCAGTTCTTC.